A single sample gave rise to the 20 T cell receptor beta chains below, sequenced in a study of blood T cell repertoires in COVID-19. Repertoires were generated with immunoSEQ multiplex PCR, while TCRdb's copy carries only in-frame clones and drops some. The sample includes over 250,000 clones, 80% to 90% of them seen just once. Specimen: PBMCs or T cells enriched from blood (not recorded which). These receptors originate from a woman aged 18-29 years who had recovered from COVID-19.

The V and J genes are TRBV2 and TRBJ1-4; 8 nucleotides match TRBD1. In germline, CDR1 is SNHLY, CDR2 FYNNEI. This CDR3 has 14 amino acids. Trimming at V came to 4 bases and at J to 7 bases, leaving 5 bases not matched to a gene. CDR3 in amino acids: CASSGRGHVEKLFF. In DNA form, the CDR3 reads TGTGCCAGCAGTGGCAGGGGGCACGTTGAAAAACTGTTTTTT.

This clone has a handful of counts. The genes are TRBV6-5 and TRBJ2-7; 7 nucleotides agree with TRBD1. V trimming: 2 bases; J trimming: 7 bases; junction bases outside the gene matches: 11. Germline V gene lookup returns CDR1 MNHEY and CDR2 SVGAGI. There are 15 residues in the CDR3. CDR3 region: CASSYDRDSLREQYF. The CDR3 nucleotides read TGTGCCAGCAGTTACGATCGGGACAGCCTTCGGGAGCAGTACTTC.

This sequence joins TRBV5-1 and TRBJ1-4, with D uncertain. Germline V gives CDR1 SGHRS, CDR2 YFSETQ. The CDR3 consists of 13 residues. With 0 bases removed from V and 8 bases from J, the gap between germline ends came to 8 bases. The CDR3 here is CASSLVGGEKLFF. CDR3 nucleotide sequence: TGCGCCAGCAGCTTGGTGGGAGGCGAAAAACTGTTTTTT.

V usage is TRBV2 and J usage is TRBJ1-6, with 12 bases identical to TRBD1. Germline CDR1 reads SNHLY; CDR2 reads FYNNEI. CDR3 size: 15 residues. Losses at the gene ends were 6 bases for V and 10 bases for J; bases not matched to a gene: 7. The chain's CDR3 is CASRSGTGGYSPLHF. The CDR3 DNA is TGTGCCAGCAGAAGCGGGACAGGGGGCTACTCACCCCTCCACTTT.

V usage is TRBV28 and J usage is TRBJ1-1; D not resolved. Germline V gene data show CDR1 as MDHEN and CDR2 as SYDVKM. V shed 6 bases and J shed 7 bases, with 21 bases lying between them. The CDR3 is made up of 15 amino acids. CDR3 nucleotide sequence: TGTGCCAGCAGCGAAAGTTCTATCGGCCGAGGTGAAGCTTTCTTT. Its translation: CASSESSIGRGEAFF.

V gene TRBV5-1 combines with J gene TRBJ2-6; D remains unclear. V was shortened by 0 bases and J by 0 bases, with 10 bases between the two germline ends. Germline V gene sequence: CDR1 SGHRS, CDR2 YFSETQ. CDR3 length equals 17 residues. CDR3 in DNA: TGCGCCAGCAGCTTGGTTGTTGCAGTCTCTGGGGCCAACGTCCTGACTTTC. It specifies CASSLVVAVSGANVLTF.

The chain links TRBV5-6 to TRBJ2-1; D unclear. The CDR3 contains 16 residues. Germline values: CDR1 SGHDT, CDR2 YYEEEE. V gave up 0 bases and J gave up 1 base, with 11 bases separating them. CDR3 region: CASSLAAVGSYNEQFF. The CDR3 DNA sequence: TGTGCCAGCAGCTTGGCGGCGGTCGGGTCCTACAATGAGCAGTTCTTC.

CDR3 protein: CAILLGRNGYEQYF. In DNA form, the CDR3 reads TGTGCCATCCTACTGGGGCGGAACGGCTACGAGCAGTACTTC. The gene calls are TRBV7-9 and TRBJ2-7; D might be TRBD1 (5 bases). This CDR3 is built from 14 residues. The V and J ends lost 10 bases and 3 bases respectively, with 19 bases between them. The germline CDR1 and CDR2 sequences are SEHNR and FQNEAQ (reference sequence).

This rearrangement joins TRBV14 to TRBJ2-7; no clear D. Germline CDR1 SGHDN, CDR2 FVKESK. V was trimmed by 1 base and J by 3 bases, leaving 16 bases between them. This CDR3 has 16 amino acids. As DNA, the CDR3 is TGTGCCAGCAGCCAAGGGTCGGCAGGCCAAGACTACGAGCAGTACTTC. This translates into CASSQGSAGQDYEQYF.

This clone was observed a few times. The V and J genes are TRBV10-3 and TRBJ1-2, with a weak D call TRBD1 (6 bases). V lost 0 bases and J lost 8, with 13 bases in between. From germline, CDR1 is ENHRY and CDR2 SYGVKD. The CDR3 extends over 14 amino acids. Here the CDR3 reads CAISESTGGRGYTF. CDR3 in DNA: TGTGCCATCAGTGAGTCGACGGGGGGGCGAGGCTACACCTTC.

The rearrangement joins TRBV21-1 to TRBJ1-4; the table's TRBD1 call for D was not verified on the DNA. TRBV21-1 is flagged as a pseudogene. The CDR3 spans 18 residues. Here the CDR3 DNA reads TGTGCCAGCAGCAAAGGGTCGGGACAGGGGGCGACTAATGAAAAACTGTTTTTT. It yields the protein CASSKGSGQGATNEKLFF.

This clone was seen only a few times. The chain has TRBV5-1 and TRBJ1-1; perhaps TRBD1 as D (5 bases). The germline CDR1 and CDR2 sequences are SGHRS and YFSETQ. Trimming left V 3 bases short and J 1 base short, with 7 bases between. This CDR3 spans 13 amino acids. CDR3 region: CASSYTGNTEAFF. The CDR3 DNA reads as TGCGCCAGCAGCTATACAGGGAACACTGAAGCTTTCTTT.

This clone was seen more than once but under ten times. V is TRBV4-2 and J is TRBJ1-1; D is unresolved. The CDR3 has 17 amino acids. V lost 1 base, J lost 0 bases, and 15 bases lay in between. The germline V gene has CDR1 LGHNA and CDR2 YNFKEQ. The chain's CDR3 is CASSQGSSEAVNTEAFF. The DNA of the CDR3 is TGTGCCAGCAGCCAAGGGTCTAGTGAGGCGGTGAACACTGAAGCTTTCTTT.

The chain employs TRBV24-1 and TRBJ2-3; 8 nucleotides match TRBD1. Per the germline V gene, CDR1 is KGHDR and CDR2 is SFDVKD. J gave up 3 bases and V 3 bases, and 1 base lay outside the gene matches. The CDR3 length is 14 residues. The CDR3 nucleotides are TGTGCCACCAGTGATCACAGGGGGACAGATACGCAGTATTTT. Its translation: CATSDHRGTDTQYF.

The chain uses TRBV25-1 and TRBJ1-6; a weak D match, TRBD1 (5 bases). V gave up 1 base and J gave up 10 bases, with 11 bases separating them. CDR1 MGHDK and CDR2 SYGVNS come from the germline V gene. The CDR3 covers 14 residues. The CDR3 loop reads CASSEWGEESPLHF. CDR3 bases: TGTGCCAGCAGTGAATGGGGGGAAGAATCACCCCTCCACTTT.

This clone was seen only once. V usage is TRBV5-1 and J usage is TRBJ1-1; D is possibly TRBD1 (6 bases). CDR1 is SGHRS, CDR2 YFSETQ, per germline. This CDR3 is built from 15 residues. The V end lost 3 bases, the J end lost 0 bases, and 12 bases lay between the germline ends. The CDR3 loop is CASSSGQTLNTEAFF. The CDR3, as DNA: TGCGCCAGCAGCTCCGGACAGACCCTGAACACTGAAGCTTTCTTT.

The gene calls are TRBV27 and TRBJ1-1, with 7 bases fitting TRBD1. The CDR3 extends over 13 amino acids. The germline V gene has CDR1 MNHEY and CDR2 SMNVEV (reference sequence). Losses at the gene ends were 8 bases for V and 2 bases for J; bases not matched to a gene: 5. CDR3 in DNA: TGTGCCAGCTGGACAGGTGTCAACACTGAAGCTTTCTTT. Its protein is CASWTGVNTEAFF.

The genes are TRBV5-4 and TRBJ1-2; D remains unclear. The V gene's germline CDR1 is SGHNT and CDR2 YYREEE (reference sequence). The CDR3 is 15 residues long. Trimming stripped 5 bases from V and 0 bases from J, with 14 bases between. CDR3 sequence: CASRSWAKSNYGYTF. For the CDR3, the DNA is TGTGCCAGCAGATCATGGGCCAAATCTAACTATGGCTACACCTTC.

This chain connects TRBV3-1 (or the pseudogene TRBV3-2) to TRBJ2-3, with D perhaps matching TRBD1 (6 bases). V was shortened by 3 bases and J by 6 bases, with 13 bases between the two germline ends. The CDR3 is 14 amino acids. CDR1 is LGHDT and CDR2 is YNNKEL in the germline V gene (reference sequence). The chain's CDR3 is CASSHLAGADTQYF. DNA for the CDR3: TGTGCCAGCAGCCACCTCGCAGGGGCTGATACGCAGTATTTT.

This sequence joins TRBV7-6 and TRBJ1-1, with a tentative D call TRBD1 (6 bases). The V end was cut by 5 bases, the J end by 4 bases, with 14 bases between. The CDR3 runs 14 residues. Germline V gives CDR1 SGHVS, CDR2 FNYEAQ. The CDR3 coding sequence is TGTGCCAGCAGCCTACAGGGTGGCGGCACTGAAGCTTTCTTT. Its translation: CASSLQGGGTEAFF.